Each of the 22 T cell receptor beta chains below was sequenced from the same sample in a study of blood T cell repertoires in COVID-19. The data were produced by immunoSEQ multiplex PCR, yet TCRdb's version contains in-frame clones alone and is incomplete. The data show 60,000 to 65,000 clones, less than 90% seen once. The specimen was peripheral blood. These receptors all stem from a man aged 55 to 70 with COVID-19, enrolled during active disease.

J is TRBJ2-7 and V is TRBV5-1; 12 bases map to TRBD2. V lost 4 bases to trimming and J lost 5 bases; unmatched junction nucleotides: 10. Germline V gene lookup returns CDR1 SGHRS and CDR2 YFSETQ. This CDR3 is 16 amino acids long. This chain's CDR3 is CASSAGLAGRQDEQYF. The CDR3 nucleotides are TGCGCCAGCAGCGCGGGACTAGCGGGCCGGCAGGACGAGCAGTACTTC.

The sample holds one count of this clone. The rearrangement uses TRBV5-1 and TRBJ2-2; maybe TRBD2 (5 bases). This CDR3 region has 16 residues. Trimming stripped 1 base from V and 2 bases from J, with 12 bases between. Germline assignment: CDR1 SGHRS and CDR2 YFSETQ. The CDR3 DNA is TGCGCCAGCAGCTTGATCCGCGGGTCCAACACCGGGGAGCTGTTTTTT. This translates into CASSLIRGSNTGELFF.

The J gene is TRBJ1-1, the V gene TRBV6-5; a possible D gene is TRBD1 (5 bases). The germline V gene has CDR1 MNHEY and CDR2 SVGAGI. The CDR3 contains 14 residues. V lost 8 bases to trimming and J lost 6 bases, with 19 bases between them. The CDR3 DNA sequence: TGTGCCAGCTCAAAGACAGACTGGAAGGCTGAAGCTTTCTTT. It specifies CASSKTDWKAEAFF.

The gene calls are TRBV28 and TRBJ2-7; 9 bases agree with TRBD1. Germline lookup yields CDR1 MDHEN and CDR2 SYDVKM. Losses at the gene ends were 6 bases for V and 6 bases for J; bases not matched to a gene: 12. The CDR3 loop spans 15 amino acids. CDR3 loop: CASSLPGQGQGEQYF. In DNA form, the CDR3 reads TGTGCCAGCAGCCTACCGGGACAGGGTCAGGGCGAGCAGTACTTC.

The chain recombines TRBV5-1 with TRBJ1-6; D not certain. Germline assignment: CDR1 SGHRS and CDR2 YFSETQ. This CDR3 spans 13 amino acids. With 0 bases removed from V and 8 bases from J, the gap between germline ends came to 6 bases. The CDR3 region has the DNA TGCGCCAGCAGCTTGGACAGTGATTCACCCCTCCACTTT. Amino acids: CASSLDSDSPLHF.

The V gene is TRBV18, the J gene TRBJ1-1; 10 bases align to TRBD1. V was clipped by 3 bases and J by 3 bases; unmatched bases: 4. Germline lookup yields CDR1 KGHSH and CDR2 LQKENI. The CDR3 has 15 amino acids. The CDR3 loop reads CASSPRQGADTEAFF. The CDR3 DNA sequence: TGTGCCAGCTCACCTCGACAGGGGGCGGACACTGAAGCTTTCTTT. The variable domain in full, completed from reference TRBV18 and TRBJ1-1, reads NAGVMQNPRHLVRRRGQEARLRCSPMKGHSHVYWYRQLPEEGLKFMVYLQKENIIDESGMPKERFSAEFPKEGPSILRIQQVVRGDSAAYFCASSPRQGADTEAFFGQGTRLTVV.

The J gene is TRBJ2-5, the V gene TRBV11-2; 7 positions agree with TRBD1. The CDR3 length is 14 residues. The V and J ends lost 5 bases and 1 base, in that order; junction bases with no gene match: 4. CDR1 SGHAT and CDR2 FQNNGV come from the germline V gene. As DNA, the CDR3 is TGTGCCAGCAGCCGACAGGGCCTCCAAGAGACCCAGTACTTC. It yields the protein CASSRQGLQETQYF. The entire variable domain, with the rest obtained from reference TRBV11-2 and TRBJ2-5, is as follows: EAGVAQSPRYKIIEKRQSVAFWCNPISGHATLYWYQQILGQGPKLLIQFQNNGVVDDSQLPKDRFSAERLKGVDSTLKIQPAKLEDSAVYLCASSRQGLQETQYFGPGTRLLVL.

The chain recombines TRBV20-1 with TRBJ1-6, with TRBD1 matching over 9 bases. V dropped 3 bases and J dropped 8; count of bases not matched to a gene: 5. The CDR3 runs to 14 residues. Germline V gene sequence: CDR1 DFQATT, CDR2 SNEGSKA (reference sequence). Written as DNA, the CDR3 is TGCAGTGCTAGTGAGACAGGGGGGCATTCACCCCTCCACTTT. Translating gives CSASETGGHSPLHF.

CDR3 loop: CASSPSGGYNSPLHF. The CDR3, as DNA: TGTGCCAGCTCACCTTCGGGGGGATATAATTCACCCCTCCACTTT. The chain employs TRBV18 and TRBJ1-6, with D possibly being TRBD1 (5 bases). The CDR3 contains 15 residues. Germline lookup yields CDR1 KGHSH and CDR2 LQKENI. V lost 3 bases and J 4 bases, leaving 10 bases between the germline ends.

The chain recombines TRBV27 with TRBJ1-4; tentatively, D is TRBD1 (6 bases). The CDR3 length is 15 residues. V was cut by 6 bases and J by 8 bases, with 19 bases left in between. The germline gives CDR1 MNHEY, CDR2 SMNVEV (reference sequence). DNA for the CDR3: TGTGCCAGCAGCTTCTTGGGGGCGAATAACGAAAAACTGTTTTTT. This codes for CASSFLGANNEKLFF.

The chain uses TRBV19 and TRBJ1-6; D is unresolved. The CDR3 loop spans 15 amino acids. The V gene's germline CDR1 is LNHDA and CDR2 SQIVND (reference sequence). Trimming removed 7 bases from V and 4 bases from J, with 14 bases in between. CDR3 sequence (DNA): TGTGCCAGTATGCGGGGTGCCGGGTATAATTCACCCCTCCACTTT. Translating gives CASMRGAGYNSPLHF.

The chain employs TRBV5-1 and TRBJ1-2; 11 nucleotides line up with TRBD1. Germline CDR1 SGHRS, CDR2 YFSETQ. The ends lost 3 bases at V and 3 bases at J; junction bases unmatched: 1. There are 14 residues in the CDR3. CDR3 residues: CASSSGQGDYGYTF. The CDR3 DNA is TGCGCCAGCAGCTCGGGACAGGGGGACTATGGCTACACCTTC. The complete variable domain, with remaining parts taken from reference TRBV5-1 and TRBJ1-2, reads KAGVTQTPRYLIKTRGQQVTLSCSPISGHRSVSWYQQTPGQGLQFLFEYFSETQRNKGNFPGRFSGRQFSNSRSEMNVSTLELGDSALYLCASSSGQGDYGYTFGSGTRLTVV.

V usage is TRBV18 and J usage is TRBJ1-2, with a possible D match to TRBD1 (6 bases). V was pared by 6 bases and J by 7 bases, with 12 bases between. This CDR3 is 12 amino acids long. The germline V gene encodes CDR1 KGHSH and CDR2 LQKENI. The CDR3 DNA follows: TGTGCCAGCTCTGCGGACAGAAGTGGCTACACCTTC. Translated, it gives CASSADRSGYTF.

The chain combines TRBV6-5 with TRBJ1-1; D gene unclear. This CDR3 spans 15 amino acids. V lost 6 bases and J 4 bases, leaving 18 bases between the germline ends. Germline V CDR1 and CDR2: MNHEY, SVGAGI. The CDR3 DNA reads TGTGCCAGCAGGCCCCCCGGGGTCATGGTCACTGAAGCTTTCTTT. Protein product: CASRPPGVMVTEAFF.

The rearrangement uses TRBV6-6 and TRBJ1-1; the D gene is possibly TRBD1 (6 bases). The CDR3 has 14 amino acids. The V gene's germline CDR1 is MNHNY and CDR2 SVGAGI (reference sequence). Trimming took off 9 bases at V and 4 bases at J, with 18 bases between the two ends. CDR3 nucleotide sequence: TGTGCCAGTGAACCGGCAGGGGCGGCCACTGAAGCTTTCTTT. Amino acids: CASEPAGAATEAFF.

This clone was counted a few times. The chain has TRBV6-1 and TRBJ1-2; D is ambiguous. The CDR3 runs to 17 residues. CDR1 MNHNS and CDR2 SASEGT come from the germline V gene. V gave up 1 base and J gave up 5 bases, with 20 bases separating them. The CDR3 region is CASSEGFLRGGRYGYTF. The CDR3 DNA follows: TGTGCCAGCAGTGAAGGTTTTTTGCGGGGAGGGCGATATGGCTACACCTTC.

This clone showed up just once. The chain employs TRBV14 and TRBJ2-2; 10 bases are a match to TRBD1. The V and J ends lost 6 bases and 3 bases, in that order; junction bases with no gene match: 7. The germline CDR1 and CDR2 sequences are SGHDN and FVKESK. The CDR3 length is 16 residues. The DNA for the CDR3 is TGTGCCAGCAGACCCGCCGGGACAGGGGACACCGGGGAGCTGTTTTTT. Amino acid sequence: CASRPAGTGDTGELFF.

V gene TRBV6-5 combines with J gene TRBJ2-7, with 8 bases matching TRBD1. The germline gives CDR1 MNHEY, CDR2 SVGAGI. The CDR3 is 14 amino acids. The J segment lost 2 bases and the V segment lost 6 bases, leaving 6 bases of the junction unmatched. The CDR3 loop is CASRKTGDPYEQYF. For the CDR3, the DNA is TGTGCCAGCAGAAAGACAGGGGACCCCTACGAGCAGTACTTC.

The chain joins TRBV24-1 to TRBJ2-7; 10 positions match TRBD1. The CDR3 spans 14 residues. The J segment lost 5 bases and the V segment lost 0 bases, leaving 0 bases of the junction unmatched. Looked up from germline, CDR1 is KGHDR and CDR2 is SFDVKD. The CDR3 spells CATSDLGTGDEQYF. In nucleotides, the CDR3 is TGTGCCACCAGTGATTTGGGGACAGGGGACGAGCAGTACTTC.

The chain employs TRBV5-5 and TRBJ2-7; a weak D match, TRBD2 (5 bases). V lost 3 bases to trimming and J lost 7 bases, with 17 bases between them. The CDR3 extends over 14 amino acids. Germline CDR1 is SGHKS and CDR2 is YYEKEE (reference sequence). In DNA form, the CDR3 reads TGTGCCAGCAGCTGGACTTCTCTGAGTGAGGAGCAGTACTTC. Encoded protein: CASSWTSLSEEQYF.

V is TRBV16 and J is TRBJ2-6; no firm D call. Germline V gene sequence: CDR1 KGHSY, CDR2 FQNENV. The CDR3 loop spans 15 amino acids. Trimming cost V 5 bases and J 1 base, with 9 bases left between them. The CDR3 sequence: CASSAVRSGANVLTF. In DNA form, the CDR3 reads TGTGCCAGCAGCGCTGTCCGGTCTGGGGCCAACGTCCTGACTTTC.

The chain has TRBV7-3 and TRBJ2-1, with a possible D match to TRBD2 (5 bases). The CDR3 runs 17 residues. The germline gives CDR1 SGHTA, CDR2 FQGTGA. With 3 bases removed from V and 0 bases from J, the gap between germline ends came to 15 bases. The CDR3 sequence: CASSFSGSSGSYNEQFF. In DNA form, the CDR3 reads TGTGCCAGCAGCTTCTCGGGATCTTCGGGCTCCTACAATGAGCAGTTCTTC. The full variable domain, with the rest looked up from reference TRBV7-3 and TRBJ2-1, is GAGVSQTPSNKVTEKGKYVELRCDPISGHTALYWYRQSLGQGPEFLIYFQGTGAADDSGLPNDRFFAVRPEGSVSTLKIQRTERGDSAVYLCASSFSGSSGSYNEQFFGPGTRLTVL.